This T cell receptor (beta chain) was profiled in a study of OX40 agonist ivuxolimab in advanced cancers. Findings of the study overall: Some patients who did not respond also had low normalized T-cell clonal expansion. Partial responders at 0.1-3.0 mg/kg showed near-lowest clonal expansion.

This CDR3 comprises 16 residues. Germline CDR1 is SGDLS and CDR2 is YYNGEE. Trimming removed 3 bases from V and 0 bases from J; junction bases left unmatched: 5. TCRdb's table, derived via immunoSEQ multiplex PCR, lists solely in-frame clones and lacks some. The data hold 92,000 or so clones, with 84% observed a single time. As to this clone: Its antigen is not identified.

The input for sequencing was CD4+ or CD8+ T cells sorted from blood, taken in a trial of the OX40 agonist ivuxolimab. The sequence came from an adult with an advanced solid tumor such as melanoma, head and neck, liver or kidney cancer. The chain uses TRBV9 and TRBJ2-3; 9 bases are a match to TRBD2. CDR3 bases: TGTGCCAGCAGCGCGGTAGCGGGGGCCAGCACAGATACGCAGTATTTT. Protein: CASSAVAGASTDTQYF.